This T cell receptor beta chain stems from a study of B cell selection in AIRE deficiency. As for this clone: Its antigen is still unknown.

V gave up 1 base and J gave up 3 bases, with 10 bases separating them. The CDR3 loop spans 14 amino acids. Germline assignment: CDR1 SGHTA and CDR2 FQGNSA. Sorting defined conventional CD4 T cells as CD4+CD127+. Repertoires were generated with immunoSEQ multiplex PCR, while TCRdb's copy carries only in-frame clones and drops some. The sample gives 21,000 or so clones, around 97% of which show up once; around 0.3% is in the top ten. Notes on the study in general: Shared Treg sequences were biased toward short CDR3s with few non-templated nucleotide insertions. Approximately 29% of healthy-shared Treg TCRbeta sequences appeared in patient Tconv cells.

The sequence was collected from a human donor with AIRE deficiency. Input material: conventional CD4+ T cells sorted from PBMCs. The J gene is TRBJ2-7, the V gene TRBV7-2; D call uncertain. The CDR3 loop reads CASSLDAVDYEQYF. The DNA for the CDR3 is TGTGCCAGCAGCTTAGATGCGGTCGACTACGAGCAGTACTTC.